This T cell receptor beta chain was recorded in a study of blood T cell repertoires in COVID-19. The CDR3 runs to 12 residues. V was pared by 5 bases and J by 3 bases, with 8 bases between. From germline, CDR1 is WSHSY and CDR2 SAAADI. Repertoires were generated with immunoSEQ multiplex PCR, while TCRdb's copy carries only in-frame clones and drops some. Found here are about 200,000 clones, approximately 80% of them singletons; the top ten hold approximately 8%. The sequencing input was peripheral blood. This receptor was obtained from an elderly woman with COVID-19, enrolled during active disease. This sequence joins TRBV10-2 and TRBJ2-7, with D possibly TRBD1 on 6 matching bases. In DNA, the CDR3 is TGCGCCAGCAGTTCGGACAGCTACGAGCAGTACTTC. Protein: CASSSDSYEQYF.